The clone carrying this T cell receptor beta chain was observed once. The antigen is unknown. Trimming shortened V by 1 base and J by 3 bases, and 13 bases separated the two germline ends. The CDR3 contains 15 residues. Germline-derived CDR1 and CDR2 are LNHNV and YYDKDF (reference sequence). This sample was taken from a study of T cell responses to AZD1222 COVID-19 vaccine. Repertoires were generated with immunoSEQ multiplex PCR, while TCRdb's copy carries only in-frame clones and drops some. Of some 100,000 clones in the sample, approximately 85% were seen once. Study-wide results and limits: Spike-specific TCR repertoires showed rising breadth and depth after two AZD1222 doses. Donors skewed white British and female; clonal diversity was possibly underestimated.

This chain joins TRBV15 and TRBJ2-7; possibly TRBD1 or TRBD2 for D (5 bases each). The receptor's source is an adult in good health. Sequenced here: peripheral blood, sampled on day 0 of MenACWY control vaccination. The CDR3 nucleotides are TGTGCCACCAGCAGAGCCGGGACCGCTAGCTACGAGCAGTACTTC. Translated: CATSRAGTASYEQYF.